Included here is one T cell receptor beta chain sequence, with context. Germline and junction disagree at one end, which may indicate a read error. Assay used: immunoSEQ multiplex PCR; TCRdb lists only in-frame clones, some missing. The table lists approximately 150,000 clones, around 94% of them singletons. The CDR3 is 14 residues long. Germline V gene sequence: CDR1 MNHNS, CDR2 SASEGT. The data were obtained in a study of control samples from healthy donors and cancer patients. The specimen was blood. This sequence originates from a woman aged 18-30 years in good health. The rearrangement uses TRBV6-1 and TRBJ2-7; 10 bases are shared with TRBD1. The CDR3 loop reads CASSEFGRGGQGNF. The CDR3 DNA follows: TGTGCCAGCAGTGAATTCGGGCGAGGGGGACAGGGGAACTTC.